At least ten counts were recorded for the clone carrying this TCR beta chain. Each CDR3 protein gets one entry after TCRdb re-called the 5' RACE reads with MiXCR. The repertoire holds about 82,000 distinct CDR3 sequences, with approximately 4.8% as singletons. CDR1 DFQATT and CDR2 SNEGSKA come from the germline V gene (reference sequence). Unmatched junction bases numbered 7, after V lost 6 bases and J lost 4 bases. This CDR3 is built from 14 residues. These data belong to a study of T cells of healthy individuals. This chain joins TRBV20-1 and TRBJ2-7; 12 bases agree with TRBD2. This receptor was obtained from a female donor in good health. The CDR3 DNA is TGCAGTGCCAGAAGCGGGACTAGCGGGTACGAGCAGTACTTC. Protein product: CSARSGTSGYEQYF.